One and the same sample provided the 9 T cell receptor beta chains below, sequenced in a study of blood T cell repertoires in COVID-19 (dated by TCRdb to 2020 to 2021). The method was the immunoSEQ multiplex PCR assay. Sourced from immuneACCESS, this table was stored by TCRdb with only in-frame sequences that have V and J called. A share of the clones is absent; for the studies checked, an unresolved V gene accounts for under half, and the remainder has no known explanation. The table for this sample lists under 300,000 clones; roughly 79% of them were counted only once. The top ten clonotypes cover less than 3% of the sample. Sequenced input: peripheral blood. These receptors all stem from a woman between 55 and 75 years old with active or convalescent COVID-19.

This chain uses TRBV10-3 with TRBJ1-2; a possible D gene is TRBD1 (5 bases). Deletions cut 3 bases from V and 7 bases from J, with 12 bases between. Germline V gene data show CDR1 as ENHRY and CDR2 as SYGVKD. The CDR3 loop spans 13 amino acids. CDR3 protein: CAISDAGKGGYTF. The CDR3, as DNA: TGTGCCATCAGTGATGCAGGGAAAGGTGGCTACACCTTC.

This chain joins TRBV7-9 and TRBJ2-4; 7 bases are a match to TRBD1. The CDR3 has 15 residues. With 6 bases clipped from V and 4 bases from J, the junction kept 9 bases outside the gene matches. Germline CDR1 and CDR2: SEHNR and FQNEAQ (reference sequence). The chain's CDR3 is CASSRMTGTKNIQYF. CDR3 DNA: TGTGCCAGCAGTCGTATGACAGGGACAAAAAACATTCAGTACTTC.

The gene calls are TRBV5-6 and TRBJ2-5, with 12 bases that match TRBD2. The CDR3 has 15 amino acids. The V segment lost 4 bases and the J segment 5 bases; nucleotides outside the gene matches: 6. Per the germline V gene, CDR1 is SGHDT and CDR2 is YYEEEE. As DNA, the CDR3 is TGTGCCAGCAGCCGACGGACTAGCGGGGCGGAGACCCAGTACTTC. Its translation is CASSRRTSGAETQYF.

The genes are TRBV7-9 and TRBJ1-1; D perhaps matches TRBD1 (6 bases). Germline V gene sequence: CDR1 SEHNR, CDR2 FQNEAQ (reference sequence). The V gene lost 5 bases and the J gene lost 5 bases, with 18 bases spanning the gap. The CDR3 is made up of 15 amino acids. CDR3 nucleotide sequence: TGTGCCAGCAGCCCGACTGACCAGGGGCGGACTGAAGCTTTCTTT. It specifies CASSPTDQGRTEAFF.

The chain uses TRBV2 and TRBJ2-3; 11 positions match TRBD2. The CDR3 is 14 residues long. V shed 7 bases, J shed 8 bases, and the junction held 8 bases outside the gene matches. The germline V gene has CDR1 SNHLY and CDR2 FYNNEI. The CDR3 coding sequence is TGTGCCAGCAAGGTTAGCGGGGGGGCGCGTACGCAGTATTTT. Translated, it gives CASKVSGGARTQYF.

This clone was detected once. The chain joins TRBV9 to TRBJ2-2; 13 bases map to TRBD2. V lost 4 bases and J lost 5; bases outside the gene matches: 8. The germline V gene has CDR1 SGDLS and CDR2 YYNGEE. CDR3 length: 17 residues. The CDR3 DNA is TGTGCCAGCAGCACCCGGACTAGCGGGGGAGGAACCGGGGAGCTGTTTTTT. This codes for CASSTRTSGGGTGELFF.

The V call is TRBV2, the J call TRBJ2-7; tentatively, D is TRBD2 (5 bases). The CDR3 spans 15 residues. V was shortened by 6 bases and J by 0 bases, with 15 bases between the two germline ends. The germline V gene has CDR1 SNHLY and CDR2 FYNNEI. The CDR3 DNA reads TGTGCCAGCAGGACCCAGCGGAGAAGCTCCTACGAGCAGTACTTC. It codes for CASRTQRRSSYEQYF.

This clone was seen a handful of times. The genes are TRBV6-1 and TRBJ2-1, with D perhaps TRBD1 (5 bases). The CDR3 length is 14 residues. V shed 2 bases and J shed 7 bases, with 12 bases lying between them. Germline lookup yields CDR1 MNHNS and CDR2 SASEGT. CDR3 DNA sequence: TGTGCCAGCAGTGAACAGGGTATTTGGAATGAGCAGTTCTTC. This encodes CASSEQGIWNEQFF.

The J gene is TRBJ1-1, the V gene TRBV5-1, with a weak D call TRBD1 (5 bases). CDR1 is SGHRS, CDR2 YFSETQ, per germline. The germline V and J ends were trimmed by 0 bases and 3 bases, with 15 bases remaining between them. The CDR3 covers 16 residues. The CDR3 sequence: CASSLAAVKGYTEAFF. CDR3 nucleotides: TGCGCCAGCAGCTTGGCCGCAGTGAAGGGGTACACTGAAGCTTTCTTT.